The source of this TCR beta chain is a study of cytomegalovirus exposure and HLA in healthy donors. Trimming removed 2 bases from V and 6 bases from J; junction bases left unmatched: 10. The CDR3 contains 15 residues. In germline, CDR1 is MNHEY, CDR2 SVGAGI. PCR was performed using 60 Vbeta and 13 Jbeta primers. Profiling relied on immunoSEQ multiplex PCR, and the TCRdb table lists in-frame clones only, not all of them. The repertoire has about 130,000 clones, around 81% of them found once; the top ten carry 0.55% to 0.85%. Study-wide results and caveats: A later analysis found TCR association rates differed by HLA locus, highest for DRB1 and lowest for HLA-C.

With respect to this clone: Its antigen remains unknown.

The sample was PBMCs. The origin of this receptor is a man aged 18 to 29 in good health and CMV-seronegative. The chain has TRBV6-5 and TRBJ2-7; 7 nucleotides align to TRBD1. The CDR3 DNA follows: TGTGCCAGCAGTTACAGGGGGCCCCGTCTACGCGAGCAGTACTTC. This codes for CASSYRGPRLREQYF.